The 7 T cell receptor beta chains presented below share a single source sample, sequenced in a study of identical twins. TCRdb reprocessed the 5' RACE reads with MiXCR, giving one entry per CDR3 protein. The sample carries 400,000 to 500,000 distinct CDR3 sequences, roughly an eighth recorded once. The sample was also reused in another study, on yellow fever vaccine responses in identical twins.

What was sequenced was CD4+ T cells sorted from blood. These receptors were obtained from a woman between 18 and 30 years old in good health.

The V and J genes are TRBV2 and TRBJ1-4, with D tentatively TRBD1 (5 bases). Germline V gene lookup returns CDR1 SNHLY and CDR2 FYNNEI. There are 14 residues in the CDR3. Trimming stripped 3 bases from V and 8 bases from J, with 13 bases between. The CDR3 region is CASSDLQGREKLFF. Here the CDR3 DNA reads TGTGCCAGCAGTGACCTTCAGGGACGGGAAAAACTGTTTTTT.

In its sample, this clonotype was seen many times. This chain connects TRBV2 to TRBJ1-3; D is uncertain. Trimming took off 5 bases at V and 0 bases at J, with 8 bases between the two ends. This CDR3 is 14 amino acids long. Germline CDR1 and CDR2: SNHLY and FYNNEI. CDR3 in DNA: TGTGCCAGCAGTCCGGGGATCTCTGGAAACACCATATATTTT. This sequence encodes CASSPGISGNTIYF.

This clonotype was observed at least ten times. The chain links TRBV19 to TRBJ2-7; D gene unclear. The CDR3 extends over 11 amino acids. Germline assignment: CDR1 LNHDA and CDR2 SQIVND (reference sequence). V lost 7 bases, J lost 3 bases, and 7 bases lay in between. CDR3 coding DNA: TGTGCCAGTAAGGGCGGCTACGAGCAGTACTTC. It yields the protein CASKGGYEQYF.

This clonotype showed up just a few times. The rearrangement links TRBV2 to TRBJ2-5; D could derive from TRBD1 or TRBD2 (5 bases each). Germline V gene data show CDR1 as SNHLY and CDR2 as FYNNEI. Trimming took 11 bases from V and 3 from J, leaving 16 bases between them. The CDR3 consists of 13 residues. In DNA, the CDR3 is TGTGCCTCCCTGGTAGGGGAGAAAGAGACCCAGTACTTC. Amino acid sequence: CASLVGEKETQYF. Based on the CDR3 plus reference TRBV2 and TRBJ2-5, the full variable domain is EPEVTQTPSHQVTQMGQEVILRCVPISNHLYFYWYRQILGQKVEFLVSFYNNEISEKSEIFDDQFSVERPDGSNFTLKIRSTKLEDSAMYFCASLVGEKETQYFGPGTRLLVL.

V usage is TRBV11-2 and J usage is TRBJ2-3, with a weak D call TRBD1 (5 bases). The V gene lost 2 bases and the J gene lost 2 bases, with 11 bases spanning the gap. The CDR3 totals 15 residues. CDR1 SGHAT and CDR2 FQNNGV come from the germline V gene. The CDR3, as DNA: TGTGCCAGCAGCTTATTGGCAGGGAACACAGATACGCAGTATTTT. It yields the protein CASSLLAGNTDTQYF.

This clonotype was seen repeatedly, ten times or more. This chain joins TRBV12-3 or TRBV12-4 and TRBJ2-7; the D gene is possibly TRBD1 (6 bases). V dropped 7 bases and J dropped 5 bases, with 18 bases sitting between them. The length of the CDR3 is 14 residues. The CDR3 DNA reads TGTGCCAGCACCGGAATACAGGGTCGTGACGAGCAGTACTTC. The encoded protein is CASTGIQGRDEQYF.

This clonotype was recorded a few times. The chain joins TRBV30 to TRBJ2-1; D is ambiguous. CDR3 length: 12 residues. CDR1 and CDR2 from the germline V gene are GTSNPN and SVGIG (reference sequence). Trimming removed 1 base from V and 9 bases from J, with 10 bases in between. Written as DNA, the CDR3 is TGTGCCTGGAGTGCCGCCCAAGGTGAGCAGTTCTTC. Translating gives CAWSAAQGEQFF.